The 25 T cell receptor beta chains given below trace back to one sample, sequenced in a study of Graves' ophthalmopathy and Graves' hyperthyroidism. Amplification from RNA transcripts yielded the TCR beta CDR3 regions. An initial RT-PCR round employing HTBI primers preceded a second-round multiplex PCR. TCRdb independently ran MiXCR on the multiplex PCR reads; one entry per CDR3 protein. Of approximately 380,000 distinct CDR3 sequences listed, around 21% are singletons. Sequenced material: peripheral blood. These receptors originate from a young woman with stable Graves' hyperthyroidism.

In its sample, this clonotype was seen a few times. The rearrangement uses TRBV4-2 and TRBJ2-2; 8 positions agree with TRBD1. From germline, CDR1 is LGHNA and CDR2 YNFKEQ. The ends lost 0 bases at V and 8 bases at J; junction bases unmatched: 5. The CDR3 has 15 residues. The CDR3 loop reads CASSQEGRGQGELFF. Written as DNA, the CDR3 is TGTGCCAGCAGCCAAGAGGGCAGGGGGCAGGGGGAGCTGTTTTTT.

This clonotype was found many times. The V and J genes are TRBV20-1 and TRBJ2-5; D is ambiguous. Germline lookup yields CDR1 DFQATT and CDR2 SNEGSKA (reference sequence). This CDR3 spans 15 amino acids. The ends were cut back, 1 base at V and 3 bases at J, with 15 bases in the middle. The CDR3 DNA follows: TGCAGTGCTAGAGTGTGGCGCCTGAAAGAAGAGACCCAGTACTTC. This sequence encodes CSARVWRLKEETQYF.

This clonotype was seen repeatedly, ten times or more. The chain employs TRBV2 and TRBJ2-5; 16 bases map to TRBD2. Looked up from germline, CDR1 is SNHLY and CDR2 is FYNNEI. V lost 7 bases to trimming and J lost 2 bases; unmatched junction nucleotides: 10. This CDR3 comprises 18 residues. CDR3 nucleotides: TGTGCCAGCATCTGGGGACTAGCGGGAGGGCCGAGTCAAGAGACCCAGTACTTC. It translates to CASIWGLAGGPSQETQYF.

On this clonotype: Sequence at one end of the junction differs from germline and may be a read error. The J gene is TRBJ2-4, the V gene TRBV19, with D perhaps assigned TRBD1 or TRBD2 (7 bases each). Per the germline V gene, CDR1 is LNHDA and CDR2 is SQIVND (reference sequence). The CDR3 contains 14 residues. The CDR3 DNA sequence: TGTGCCAGTAGTATAGGACAGGGAGGGTACATTAAGTACTTC. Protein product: CASSIGQGGYIKYF. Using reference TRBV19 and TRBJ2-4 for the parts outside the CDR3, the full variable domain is DGGITQSPKYLFRKEGQNVTLSCEQNLNHDAMYWYRQDPGQGLRLIYYSQIVNDFQKGDIAEGYSVSREKKESFPLTVTSAQKNPTAFYLCASSIGQGGYIKYFGAGTRLSVL.

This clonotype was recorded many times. Here the CDR3 reads CSAQDSRASYEQYF. In nucleotides, the CDR3 is TGCAGTGCTCAAGACAGCCGGGCGTCCTACGAGCAGTACTTC. The chain uses TRBV20-1 and TRBJ2-7, with a possible D match to TRBD1 (5 bases). The CDR3 runs 14 residues. Germline lookup yields CDR1 DFQATT and CDR2 SNEGSKA (reference sequence). Trimming took 5 bases from V and 1 from J, leaving 15 bases between them.

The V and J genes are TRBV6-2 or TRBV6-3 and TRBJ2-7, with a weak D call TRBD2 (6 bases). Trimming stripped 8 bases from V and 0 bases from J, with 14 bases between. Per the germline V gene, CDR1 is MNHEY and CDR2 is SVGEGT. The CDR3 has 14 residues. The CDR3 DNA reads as TGTGCCAGCGAGGGACTCGCGAGCTCCTACGAGCAGTACTTC. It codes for CASEGLASSYEQYF.

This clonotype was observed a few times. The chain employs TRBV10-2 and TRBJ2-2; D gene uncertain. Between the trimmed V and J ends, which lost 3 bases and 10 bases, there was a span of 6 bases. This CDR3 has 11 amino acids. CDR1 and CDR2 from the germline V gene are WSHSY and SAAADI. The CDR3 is CASSDSLELFF. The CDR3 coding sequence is TGCGCCAGCAGTGACAGCTTGGAGCTGTTTTTT.

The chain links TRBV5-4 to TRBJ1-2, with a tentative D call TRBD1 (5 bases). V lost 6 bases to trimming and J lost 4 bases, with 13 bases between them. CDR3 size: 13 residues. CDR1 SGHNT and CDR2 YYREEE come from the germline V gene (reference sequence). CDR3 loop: CASTVGGSYGYTF. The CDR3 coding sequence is TGTGCCAGCACAGTGGGGGGGAGCTATGGCTACACCTTC.

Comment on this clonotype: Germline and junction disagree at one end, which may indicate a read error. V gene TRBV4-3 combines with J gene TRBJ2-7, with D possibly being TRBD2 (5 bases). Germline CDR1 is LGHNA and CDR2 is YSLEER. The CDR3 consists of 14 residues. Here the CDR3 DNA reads TGCGTCAGCAGCCAAGCGCAGAGGGACTACGAGCAGTACTTC. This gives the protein CVSSQAQRDYEQYF.

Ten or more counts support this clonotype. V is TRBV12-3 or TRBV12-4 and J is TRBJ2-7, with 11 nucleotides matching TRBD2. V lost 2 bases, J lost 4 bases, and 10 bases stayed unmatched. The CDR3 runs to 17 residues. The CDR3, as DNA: TGTGCCAGCAGTTTAAGGTCTAGTAGCGGGAGGGCTTACGAGCAGTACTTC. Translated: CASSLRSSSGRAYEQYF.

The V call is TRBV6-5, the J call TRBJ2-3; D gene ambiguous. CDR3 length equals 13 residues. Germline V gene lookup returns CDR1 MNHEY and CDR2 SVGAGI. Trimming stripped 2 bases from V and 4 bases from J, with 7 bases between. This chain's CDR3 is CASSYTVSDTQYF. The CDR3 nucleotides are TGTGCCAGCAGTTACACGGTGTCAGATACGCAGTATTTT.

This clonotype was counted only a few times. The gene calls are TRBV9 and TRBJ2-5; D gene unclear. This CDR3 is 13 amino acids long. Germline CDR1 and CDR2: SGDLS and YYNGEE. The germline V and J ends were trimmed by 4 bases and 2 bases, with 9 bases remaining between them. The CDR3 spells CASSPRAQETQYF. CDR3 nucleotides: TGTGCCAGCAGCCCAAGGGCACAAGAGACCCAGTACTTC.

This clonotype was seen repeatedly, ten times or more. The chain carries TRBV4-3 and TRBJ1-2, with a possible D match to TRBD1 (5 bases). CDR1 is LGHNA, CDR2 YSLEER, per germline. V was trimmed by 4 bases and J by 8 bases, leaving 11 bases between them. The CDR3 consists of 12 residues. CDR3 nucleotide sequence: TGCGCCAGCAGCCGCCGAGGGGTGGGCTACACCTTC. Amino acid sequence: CASSRRGVGYTF.

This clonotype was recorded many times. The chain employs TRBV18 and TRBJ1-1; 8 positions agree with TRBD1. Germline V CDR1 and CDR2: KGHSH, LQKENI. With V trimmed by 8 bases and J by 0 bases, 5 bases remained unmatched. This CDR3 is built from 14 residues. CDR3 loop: CASSPGQVNTEAFF. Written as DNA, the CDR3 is TGTGCCAGCAGCCCGGGACAGGTGAACACTGAAGCTTTCTTT.

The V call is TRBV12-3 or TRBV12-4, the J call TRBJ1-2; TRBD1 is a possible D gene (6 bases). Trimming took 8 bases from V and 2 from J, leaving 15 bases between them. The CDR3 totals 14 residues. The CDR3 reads CASQQGGLNYGYTF. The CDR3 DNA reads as TGTGCCAGCCAACAGGGCGGTTTGAACTATGGCTACACCTTC.

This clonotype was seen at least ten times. Here the CDR3 DNA reads TGCGCCAGCAGCTTGGCAGGTTCGGGGGCCGGGGAGCTGTTTTTT. Encoded protein: CASSLAGSGAGELFF. This chain connects TRBV5-1 to TRBJ2-2; tentative D call: TRBD2 (6 bases). The CDR3 extends over 15 amino acids. V was trimmed by 0 bases and J by 6 bases, leaving 12 bases between them. CDR1 and CDR2 from the germline V gene are SGHRS and YFSETQ.

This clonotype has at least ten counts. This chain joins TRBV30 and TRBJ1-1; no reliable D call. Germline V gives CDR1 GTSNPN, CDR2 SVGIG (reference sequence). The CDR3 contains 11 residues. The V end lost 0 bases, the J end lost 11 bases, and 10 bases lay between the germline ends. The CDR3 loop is CAWSVRLGAFF. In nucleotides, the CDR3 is TGTGCCTGGAGTGTACGCCTTGGGGCTTTCTTT.

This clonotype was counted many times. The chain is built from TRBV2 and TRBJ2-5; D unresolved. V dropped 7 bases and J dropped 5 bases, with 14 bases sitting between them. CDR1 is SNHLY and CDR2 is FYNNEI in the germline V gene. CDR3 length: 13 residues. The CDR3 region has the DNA TGTGCCAGCAACCCCGCACCCCGGGAGACCCAGTACTTC. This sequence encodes CASNPAPRETQYF.

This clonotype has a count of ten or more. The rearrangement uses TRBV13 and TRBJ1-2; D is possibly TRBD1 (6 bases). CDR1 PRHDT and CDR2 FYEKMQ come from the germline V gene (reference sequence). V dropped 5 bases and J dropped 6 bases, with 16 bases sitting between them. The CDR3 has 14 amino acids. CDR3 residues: CASSAPGHPDGYTF. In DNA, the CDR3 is TGTGCCAGCAGCGCTCCGGGACACCCGGATGGCTACACCTTC.

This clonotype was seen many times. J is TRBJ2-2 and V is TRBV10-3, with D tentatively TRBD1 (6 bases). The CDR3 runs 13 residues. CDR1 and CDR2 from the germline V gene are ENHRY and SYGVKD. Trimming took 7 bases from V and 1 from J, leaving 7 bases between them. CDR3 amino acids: CAITQGNTGELFF. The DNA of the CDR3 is TGTGCCATCACACAGGGGAACACCGGGGAGCTGTTTTTT.

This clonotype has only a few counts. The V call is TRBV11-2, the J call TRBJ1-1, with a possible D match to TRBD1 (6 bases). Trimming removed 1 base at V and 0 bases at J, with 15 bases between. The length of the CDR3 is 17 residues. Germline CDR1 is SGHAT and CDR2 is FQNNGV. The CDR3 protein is CASSLVGGGLLNTEAFF. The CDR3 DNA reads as TGTGCCAGCAGCTTAGTAGGGGGGGGCCTACTGAACACTGAAGCTTTCTTT.

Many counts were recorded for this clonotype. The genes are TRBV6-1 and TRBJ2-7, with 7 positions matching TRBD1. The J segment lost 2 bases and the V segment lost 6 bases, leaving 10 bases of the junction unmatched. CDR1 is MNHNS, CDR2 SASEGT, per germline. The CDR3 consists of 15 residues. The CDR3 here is CASSLDRSPTYEQYF. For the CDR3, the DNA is TGTGCCAGCAGCCTGGACAGGTCCCCGACCTACGAGCAGTACTTC.

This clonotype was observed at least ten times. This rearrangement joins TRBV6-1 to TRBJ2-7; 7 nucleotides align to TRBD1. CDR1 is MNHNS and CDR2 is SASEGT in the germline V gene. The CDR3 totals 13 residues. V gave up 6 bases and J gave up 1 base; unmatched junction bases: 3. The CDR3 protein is CASSGDSSYEQYF. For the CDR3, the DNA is TGTGCCAGCAGCGGGGACAGTTCCTACGAGCAGTACTTC.

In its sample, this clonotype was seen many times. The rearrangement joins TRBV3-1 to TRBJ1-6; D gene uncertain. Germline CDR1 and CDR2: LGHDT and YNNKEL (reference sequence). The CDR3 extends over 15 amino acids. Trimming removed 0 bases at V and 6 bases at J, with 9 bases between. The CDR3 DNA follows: TGTGCCAGCAGCCAAGAGGGGATCGGTAATTCACCCCTCCACTTT. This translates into CASSQEGIGNSPLHF.

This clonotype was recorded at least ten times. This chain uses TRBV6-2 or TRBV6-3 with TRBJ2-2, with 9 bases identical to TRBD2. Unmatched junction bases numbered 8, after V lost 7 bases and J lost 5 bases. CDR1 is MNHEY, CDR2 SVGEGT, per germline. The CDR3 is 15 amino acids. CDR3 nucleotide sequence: TGTGCCAGCAACGGAGGGCGGGAGGGAACCGGGGAGCTGTTTTTT. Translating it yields CASNGGREGTGELFF.